What follows is one T cell receptor beta chain and its context. The antigen is undetermined. This entry belongs to a study of blood T cells in healthy people across ages. Findings and limits, study-wide: It was not possible, with unsorted PBMCs, to conclusively compare naive and antigen-experienced cells. Per million T cells, the diversity of TCR beta decreased roughly linearly as age advanced. CMV status of donors was unknown, possibly confounding expanded clonotype changes.

Primers used in a second PCR of roughly 7 to 12 cycles were a sample-barcoded 5' primer and a J-beta primer mix. TCRdb re-derived calls from the 5' RACE reads in MiXCR, one entry per CDR3 protein. Of approximately 290,000 distinct CDR3 sequences detected, 25% to 30% appear once; the ten largest clones hold roughly 30%. The authors extracted at least 5 micrograms of total RNA per sample. Germline CDR1 SGHTA, CDR2 FQGNSA. V lost 2 bases and J lost 4, with 15 bases in between. The CDR3 runs to 15 residues. The clonotype was recovered from a woman between 70 and 85 years old in good health. The V call is TRBV7-2, the J call TRBJ2-7; D is possibly TRBD2 (5 bases). The sample comprised blood. The CDR3 protein is CASSLLATTLYEQYF. In nucleotides, the CDR3 is TGTGCCAGCAGCTTATTGGCGACTACCCTATACGAGCAGTACTTC.